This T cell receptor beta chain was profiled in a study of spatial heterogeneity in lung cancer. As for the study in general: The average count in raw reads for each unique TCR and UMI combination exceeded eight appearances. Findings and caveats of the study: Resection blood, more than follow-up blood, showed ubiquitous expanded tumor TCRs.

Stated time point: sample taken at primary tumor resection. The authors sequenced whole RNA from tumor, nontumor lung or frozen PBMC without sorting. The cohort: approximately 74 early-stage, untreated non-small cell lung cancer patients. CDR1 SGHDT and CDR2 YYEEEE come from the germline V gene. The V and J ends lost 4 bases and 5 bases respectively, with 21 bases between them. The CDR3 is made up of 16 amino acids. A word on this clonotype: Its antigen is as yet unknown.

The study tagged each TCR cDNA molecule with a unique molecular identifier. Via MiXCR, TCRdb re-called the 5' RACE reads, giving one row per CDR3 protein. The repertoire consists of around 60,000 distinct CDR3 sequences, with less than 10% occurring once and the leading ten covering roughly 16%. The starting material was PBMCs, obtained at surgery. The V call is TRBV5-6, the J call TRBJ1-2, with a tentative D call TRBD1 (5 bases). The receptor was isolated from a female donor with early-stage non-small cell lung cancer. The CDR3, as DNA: TGTGCCAGCAGCCCGGGGGGGACGCCCGGTAATTATGGCTACACCTTC. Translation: CASSPGGTPGNYGYTF.